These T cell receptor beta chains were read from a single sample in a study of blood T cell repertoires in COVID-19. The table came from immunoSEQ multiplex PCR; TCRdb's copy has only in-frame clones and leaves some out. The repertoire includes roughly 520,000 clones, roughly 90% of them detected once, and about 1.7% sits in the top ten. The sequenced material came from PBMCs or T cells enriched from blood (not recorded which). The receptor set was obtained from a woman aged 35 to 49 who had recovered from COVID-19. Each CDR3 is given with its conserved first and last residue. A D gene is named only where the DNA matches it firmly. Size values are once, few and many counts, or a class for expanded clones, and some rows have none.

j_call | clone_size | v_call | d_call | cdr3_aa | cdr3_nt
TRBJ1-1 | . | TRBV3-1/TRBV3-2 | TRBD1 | CASSQRQGRSAEAFF | TGTGCCAGCAGCCAAAGACAGGGACGTTCCGCTGAAGCTTTCTTT
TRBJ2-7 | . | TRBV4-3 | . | CASSQDWRADYEQYF | TGCGCCAGCAGCCAAGATTGGCGGGCGGATTACGAGCAGTACTTC
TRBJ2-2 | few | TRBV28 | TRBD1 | CASNDRATGELFF | TGTGCCAGCAATGACAGGGCCACCGGGGAGCTGTTTTTT
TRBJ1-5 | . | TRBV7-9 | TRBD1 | CASTLGQGQPQHF | TGTGCCAGCACCTTAGGACAGGGTCAGCCCCAGCATTTT
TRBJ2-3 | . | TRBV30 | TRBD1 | CAWSDRGDTQYF | TGTGCCTGGAGTGACAGGGGGGATACGCAGTATTTT
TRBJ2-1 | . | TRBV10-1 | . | CASSASVIHEQFF | TGCGCCAGCAGTGCTAGTGTTATACATGAGCAGTTCTTC
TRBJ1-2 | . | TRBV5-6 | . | CASSLVGGPDLDGRYTF | TGTGCCAGCAGCTTGGTCGGGGGGCCGGACTTGGATGGTCGCTACACCTTC
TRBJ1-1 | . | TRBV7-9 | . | CASSFGGFDEAFF | TGTGCCAGCAGCTTCGGGGGGTTTGATGAAGCTTTCTTT
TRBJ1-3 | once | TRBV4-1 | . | CASSQGEASRGTIYF | TGCGCCAGCAGCCAAGGAGAAGCCAGTCGGGGCACCATATATTTT
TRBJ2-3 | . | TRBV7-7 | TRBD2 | CASSTAGTSDSTDTQYF | TGTGCCAGCAGCACCGCCGGGACTAGCGACAGCACAGATACGCAGTATTTT
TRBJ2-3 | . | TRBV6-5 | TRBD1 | CASSKTGSAFAQYF | TGTGCCAGCAGTAAGACAGGGTCCGCCTTTGCGCAGTATTTT
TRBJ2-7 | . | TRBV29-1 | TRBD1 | CSVGDRAHEQYF | TGCAGCGTTGGGGACAGGGCCCACGAGCAGTACTTC
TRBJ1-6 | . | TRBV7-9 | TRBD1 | CASSLEDRNSPLHF | TGTGCCAGCAGCTTGGAGGACAGGAATTCACCCCTCCACTTT
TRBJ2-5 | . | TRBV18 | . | CASSPRYVQETQYF | TGTGCCAGCTCACCTCGGTATGTCCAAGAGACCCAGTACTTC
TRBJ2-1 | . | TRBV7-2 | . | CASSLRLRDKGDNEQFF | TGTGCCAGCAGCTTAAGGCTCCGGGACAAGGGTGACAATGAGCAGTTCTTC
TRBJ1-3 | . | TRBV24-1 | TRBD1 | CATSEGQGASGNTIYF | TGTGCCACCAGTGAAGGACAGGGGGCCTCTGGAAACACCATATATTTT
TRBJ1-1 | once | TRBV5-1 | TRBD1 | CASTSRGGFDTEAFF | TGCGCCAGCACGTCTCGAGGGGGCTTCGACACTGAAGCTTTCTTT
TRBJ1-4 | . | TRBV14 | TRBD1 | CASSPTGVPNEKLFF | TGTGCCAGCAGTCCCACAGGGGTACCTAATGAAAAACTGTTTTTT
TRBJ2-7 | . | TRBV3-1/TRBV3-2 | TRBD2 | CASSQEYRETSGRYEQYF | TGTGCCAGCAGCCAAGAATACAGGGAAACTAGCGGGAGGTACGAGCAGTACTTC
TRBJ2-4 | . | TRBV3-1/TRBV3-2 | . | CASSQGRHTKGNIQYF | TGTGCCAGCAGCCAAGGTAGGCACACAAAGGGGAACATTCAGTACTTC
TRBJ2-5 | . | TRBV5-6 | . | CASSPLPGETQYF | TGTGCCAGCAGCCCCCTCCCGGGAGAGACCCAGTACTTC
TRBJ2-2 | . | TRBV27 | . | CASSLSWAGTGELFF | TGTGCCAGCAGTTTGTCTTGGGCAGGGACCGGGGAGCTGTTTTTT
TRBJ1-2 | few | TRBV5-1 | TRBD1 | CASEGDSNYGYTF | TGCGCCAGCGAAGGGGACAGCAACTATGGCTACACCTTC
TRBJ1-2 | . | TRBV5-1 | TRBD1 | CASSGLTGGAGYTF | TGCGCCAGCAGCGGATTAACAGGGGGCGCTGGCTACACCTTC
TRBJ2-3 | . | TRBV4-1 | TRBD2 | CASSLPFSGRDTDTQYF | TGCGCCAGCAGCCTACCCTTTAGCGGGAGGGACACAGATACGCAGTATTTT
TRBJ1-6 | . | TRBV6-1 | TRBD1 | CASSDQDRGNYSPLHF | TGTGCCAGCAGTGATCAGGACAGGGGAAATTATTCACCCCTCCACTTT
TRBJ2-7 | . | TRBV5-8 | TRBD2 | CASSLTGRLAGAYEQYF | TGTGCCAGCAGCTTGACAGGGAGGCTAGCGGGAGCCTACGAGCAGTACTTC
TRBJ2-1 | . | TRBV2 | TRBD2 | CASSEFALVTSGDYNEQFF | TGTGCCAGCAGTGAATTTGCCCTTGTAACTAGCGGGGACTACAATGAGCAGTTCTTC
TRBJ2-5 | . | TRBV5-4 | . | CASSLDTLSKETQYF | TGTGCCAGCAGCTTGGACACCTTAAGTAAAGAGACCCAGTACTTC
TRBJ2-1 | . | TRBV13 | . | CASSPLLGDEQFF | TGTGCCAGCAGCCCCCTATTGGGCGATGAGCAGTTCTTC
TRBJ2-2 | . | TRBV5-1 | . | CASSLGGNTGELFF | TGCGCCAGCAGCTTGGGCGGAAACACCGGGGAGCTGTTTTTT
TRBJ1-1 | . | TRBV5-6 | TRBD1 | CASSPTFLGGAFTEAFF | TGTGCCAGCAGCCCGACTTTTCTAGGGGGCGCCTTCACTGAAGCTTTCTTT
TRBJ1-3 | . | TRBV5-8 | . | CASSLSGSSQGYTIYF | TGTGCCAGCAGCTTGAGTGGCAGTTCGCAGGGGTACACCATATATTTT
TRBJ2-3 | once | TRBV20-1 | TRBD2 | CSASYTSGRADTQYF | TGCAGTGCTAGTTATACTAGCGGGAGGGCAGATACGCAGTATTTT
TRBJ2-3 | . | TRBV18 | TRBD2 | CASSRGLAGHGTDTQYF | TGTGCCAGCTCACGGGGACTAGCGGGACACGGCACAGATACGCAGTATTTT
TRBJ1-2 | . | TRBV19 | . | CASSIQGREEGYTF | TGTGCCAGTAGTATTCAGGGCAGAGAAGAAGGCTACACCTTC
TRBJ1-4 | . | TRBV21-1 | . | CAAPLTGVNEKLFF | TGTGCCGCACCATTGACAGGGGTGAATGAAAAACTGTTTTTT
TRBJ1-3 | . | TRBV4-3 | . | CASSQDTTGGGLSGNTIYF | TGCGCCAGCAGCCAAGATACGACAGGAGGAGGTCTCTCTGGAAACACCATATATTTT
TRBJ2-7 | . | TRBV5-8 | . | CASSLRDLALSYEQYF | TGTGCCAGCAGCCTACGGGATCTAGCGTTGAGCTACGAGCAGTACTTC
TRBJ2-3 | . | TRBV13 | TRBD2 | CASSLERTSGKLRQYF | TGTGCCAGCAGCTTAGAAAGGACTAGCGGGAAACTGAGGCAGTATTTT